This T cell receptor beta chain was documented in a study of blood T cell repertoires in COVID-19 (dated by TCRdb to the early 2020s). With respect to the entire study: The collaborator samples originated in the United States, Italy and Spain and spanned the acute and convalescent phases of COVID-19. Nearly every sample came with metadata listing a de-identified subject ID, COVID-19 status, age in years and sex. Deeply sampled blood TCRbeta repertoires from subjects exposed to, actively infected with, or recovered from COVID-19 were included in the dataset. Samples were obtained from the ongoing ImmuneRACE study (first 160 participants) and from roughly 1,300 subjects provided by 6 global collaborators. The repertoires were released in a freely available public database meant as a resource for research on the immune response to SARS-CoV-2. Where HLA class I and class II types were available, the types were taken from metadata supplied by the sample provider, not from assay-based typing. The prospective study material was composed of cDNA or gDNA derived from T cells, B-cell-depleted T cells, or PBMCs. General findings and caveats noted by the study authors: The amount of clinical and demographic metadata varied by source and participant and was provided uncurated.

V and J are trimmed by 5 bases and 6 bases, and the gene matches miss 7 bases of the junction. In the germline V gene (reference sequence), CDR1 corresponds to LNHDA and CDR2 to SQIVND. The CDR3 numbers 14 residues from cysteine through phenylalanine. The entry retains the CDR3 DNA only, 42 bases that are in frame from base 1. A note on this clone: The antigen it recognizes is unknown. No base quality information exists; no much larger clone differs at one position.

TCRbeta CDR3 regions were amplified from genomic DNA using the immunoSEQ Assay, a bias-controlled multiplex PCR. The source study handled its data this way. Within the assay, amplification of reference gene primers was used to estimate how many nucleated cells each sample contained. To quantify the absolute abundance of each unique TCRbeta CDR3 rearrangement, sequence reads were collapsed and filtered. For each sample, productive Simpson clonality was calculated by taking the square root of Simpson's diversity index across productive rearrangements. The source is immuneACCESS, and TCRdb retained only in-frame sequences with V and J called. Part of the clones is not carried over; for the studies checked, unresolved V genes explain less than half of this, and the remainder is unexplained. The DNA was the basis for D and trimming; V, J and clone size are from that table. In this sample the table shows about 250,000 clones, 70% to 90% of which occur a single time. The ten largest clones add up to under 5% of the sample.

The collaborating institutions used their own protocols to collect whole blood in K2EDTA tubes. For TCRbeta analysis, collaborators shipped samples as frozen whole blood, isolated PBMCs, or DNA extracted from either of those sample types. Rearrangement joined TRBV19 to TRBJ1-2, and TRBD1 matches 9 of the central bases. The clonotype was recovered from a man aged 50-60 years with acute or convalescent COVID-19. The sequencing sample was made of peripheral blood. The DNA sequence reads TGTGCCAGTAGTGGCGCCGGGACAGGGCATGGCTACACCTTC. It translates as CASSGAGTGHGYTF.